These T cell receptor beta chains were read from a single sample in a study of blood T cell repertoires in COVID-19. The table came from immunoSEQ multiplex PCR; TCRdb's copy has only in-frame clones and leaves some out. The sample has hundreds of thousands of clones, around 90% seen once. Sequences were obtained from peripheral blood. The receptors shown here come from a woman aged 18-30 years who had recovered from COVID-19. The CDR3 runs from the conserved cysteine through the conserved F or W. Each record gives: clone size, D gene, J gene, V gene, CDR3 protein, CDR3 DNA. The D gene is left open where the match is weak. Clone size is stated in some rows and not others, as once, few, many or a class when expanded.

clone size: NA
D gene: TRBD1
J gene: TRBJ2-1
V gene: TRBV4-1
CDR3 protein: CASSQGQGRFTQGNEQFF
CDR3 DNA: TGCGCCAGCAGCCAAGGACAGGGGAGGTTTACACAGGGGAATGAGCAGTTCTTC

clone size: NA
D gene: TRBD2
J gene: TRBJ2-2
V gene: TRBV2
CDR3 protein: CASSELAGDTGELFF
CDR3 DNA: TGTGCCAGCAGTGAACTAGCGGGAGATACCGGGGAGCTGTTTTTT

clone size: few
D gene: TRBD2
J gene: TRBJ2-7
V gene: TRBV7-2
CDR3 protein: CASSVRTSGTTAEYEQYF
CDR3 DNA: TGTGCCAGCAGCGTACGGACTAGCGGAACTACCGCAGAATACGAGCAGTACTTC

clone size: NA
D gene: TRBD2
J gene: TRBJ2-1
V gene: TRBV6-4
CDR3 protein: CASSRTSGRYSFYNEQFF
CDR3 DNA: TGTGCCAGCAGCCGGACTAGCGGGAGGTATTCGTTTTACAATGAGCAGTTCTTC

clone size: once
D gene: TRBD1
J gene: TRBJ1-1
V gene: TRBV19
CDR3 protein: CASTGQGDSEAFF
CDR3 DNA: TGTGCCAGTACCGGACAGGGCGATTCTGAAGCTTTCTTT

clone size: NA
D gene: NA
J gene: TRBJ2-5
V gene: TRBV6-5
CDR3 protein: CASSYERKETQYF
CDR3 DNA: TGTGCCAGCAGTTACGAGCGGAAAGAGACCCAGTACTTC

clone size: NA
D gene: NA
J gene: TRBJ2-2
V gene: TRBV5-1
CDR3 protein: CASSLDRNTGELFF
CDR3 DNA: TGCGCCAGCAGCTTGGACAGGAACACCGGGGAGCTGTTTTTT

clone size: once
D gene: TRBD2
J gene: TRBJ2-1
V gene: TRBV25-1
CDR3 protein: CASSEYLAGYEQFF
CDR3 DNA: TGTGCCAGCAGTGAATATCTAGCGGGATATGAGCAGTTCTTC

clone size: once
D gene: TRBD1
J gene: TRBJ2-1
V gene: TRBV7-9
CDR3 protein: CASSPGTVPYNEQFF
CDR3 DNA: TGTGCCAGCAGCCCCGGGACAGTCCCCTACAATGAGCAGTTCTTC

clone size: NA
D gene: TRBD2
J gene: TRBJ2-7
V gene: TRBV7-6
CDR3 protein: CASSRWGGSGYEQYF
CDR3 DNA: TGTGCCAGCAGCCGTTGGGGGGGGAGTGGGTACGAGCAGTACTTC

clone size: NA
D gene: TRBD1
J gene: TRBJ2-1
V gene: TRBV6-5
CDR3 protein: CASSSGTGSYNEQFF
CDR3 DNA: TGTGCCAGCAGTTCCGGGACAGGGTCCTACAATGAGCAGTTCTTC

clone size: NA
D gene: NA
J gene: TRBJ1-2
V gene: TRBV5-6
CDR3 protein: CASSRKIGPTPGYTF
CDR3 DNA: TGTGCCAGCAGCCGAAAAATTGGGCCTACCCCTGGCTACACCTTC

clone size: NA
D gene: NA
J gene: TRBJ1-4
V gene: TRBV9
CDR3 protein: CASSPGWATNEKLFF
CDR3 DNA: TGTGCCAGCAGCCCGGGGTGGGCAACTAATGAAAAACTGTTTTTT

clone size: NA
D gene: NA
J gene: TRBJ1-3
V gene: TRBV13
CDR3 protein: CASSSKQVYSGNTIYF
CDR3 DNA: TGTGCCAGCAGCTCCAAACAGGTTTACTCTGGAAACACCATATATTTT

clone size: once
D gene: TRBD1
J gene: TRBJ1-5
V gene: TRBV13
CDR3 protein: CASSVGQGNNQPQHF
CDR3 DNA: TGTGCCAGCAGCGTCGGACAGGGTAACAATCAGCCCCAGCATTTT

clone size: NA
D gene: NA
J gene: TRBJ1-2
V gene: TRBV6-5
CDR3 protein: CASTPVRGGVYGYTF
CDR3 DNA: TGTGCCAGCACGCCCGTAAGGGGAGGAGTCTATGGCTACACCTTC

clone size: NA
D gene: NA
J gene: TRBJ2-1
V gene: TRBV9
CDR3 protein: CASSVGLNEQFF
CDR3 DNA: TGTGCCAGCAGCGTAGGTCTGAATGAGCAGTTCTTC

clone size: once
D gene: TRBD1
J gene: TRBJ2-7
V gene: TRBV7-2
CDR3 protein: CASSYGRWDSYEQYF
CDR3 DNA: TGTGCCAGCAGCTATGGTAGGTGGGACAGCTACGAGCAGTACTTC

clone size: NA
D gene: NA
J gene: TRBJ1-1
V gene: TRBV19
CDR3 protein: CASSKRETEAFF
CDR3 DNA: TGTGCCAGTAGTAAGAGGGAAACTGAAGCTTTCTTT

clone size: NA
D gene: NA
J gene: TRBJ1-1
V gene: TRBV19
CDR3 protein: CATRPGNTEAFF
CDR3 DNA: TGTGCCACTAGACCGGGGAACACTGAAGCTTTCTTT

clone size: NA
D gene: NA
J gene: TRBJ2-5
V gene: TRBV13
CDR3 protein: CASSLNRVGETQYF
CDR3 DNA: TGTGCCAGCAGCTTGAACAGGGTGGGGGAGACCCAGTACTTC

clone size: NA
D gene: NA
J gene: TRBJ1-1
V gene: TRBV7-9
CDR3 protein: CASSPLDSNTEAFF
CDR3 DNA: TGTGCCAGCAGCCCCCTGGACTCGAACACTGAAGCTTTCTTT

clone size: once
D gene: NA
J gene: TRBJ2-3
V gene: TRBV7-6
CDR3 protein: CASSSWDQLAASTDTQYF
CDR3 DNA: TGTGCCAGCAGCTCCTGGGACCAACTAGCAGCCAGCACAGATACGCAGTATTTT

clone size: few
D gene: TRBD2
J gene: TRBJ2-3
V gene: TRBV9
CDR3 protein: CASSPRTAGEPDTQYF
CDR3 DNA: TGTGCCAGCAGCCCTCGGACTGCGGGAGAGCCAGATACGCAGTATTTT

clone size: NA
D gene: NA
J gene: TRBJ1-4
V gene: TRBV13
CDR3 protein: CASSLGSGMFF
CDR3 DNA: TGTGCCAGCAGCCTGGGATCGGGGATGTTTTTT

clone size: NA
D gene: TRBD1
J gene: TRBJ1-1
V gene: TRBV7-2
CDR3 protein: CASSLVYRGDTEAFF
CDR3 DNA: TGTGCCAGCAGCTTAGTGTACAGGGGGGACACTGAAGCTTTCTTT

clone size: NA
D gene: NA
J gene: TRBJ1-5
V gene: TRBV15
CDR3 protein: CATSRGGGQPQHF
CDR3 DNA: TGTGCCACCAGCAGAGGGGGGGGCCAGCCCCAGCATTTT

clone size: NA
D gene: NA
J gene: TRBJ1-3
V gene: TRBV30
CDR3 protein: CAWSVGLAVGNTIYF
CDR3 DNA: TGTGCCTGGAGTGTAGGATTAGCAGTAGGAAACACCATATATTTT

clone size: once
D gene: NA
J gene: TRBJ2-2
V gene: TRBV6-5
CDR3 protein: CASSFEGQTTGELFF
CDR3 DNA: TGTGCCAGCAGTTTCGAGGGACAAACAACCGGGGAGCTGTTTTTT

clone size: NA
D gene: NA
J gene: TRBJ2-1
V gene: TRBV9
CDR3 protein: CASSVAPSYNEQFF
CDR3 DNA: TGTGCCAGCAGCGTAGCTCCTAGCTACAATGAGCAGTTCTTC

clone size: NA
D gene: NA
J gene: TRBJ2-7
V gene: TRBV3-1/TRBV3-2
CDR3 protein: CASSHPGRYYEQYF
CDR3 DNA: TGTGCCAGCAGCCACCCAGGGAGGTACTACGAGCAGTACTTC

clone size: NA
D gene: NA
J gene: TRBJ1-3
V gene: TRBV21-1
CDR3 protein: CASSKGYSGNTIYF
CDR3 DNA: TGTGCCAGCAGCAAAGGCTACTCTGGAAACACCATATATTTT

clone size: NA
D gene: NA
J gene: TRBJ1-3
V gene: TRBV5-4
CDR3 protein: CASSAEANSGNTIYF
CDR3 DNA: TGTGCCAGCAGCGCCGAGGCGAACTCTGGAAACACCATATATTTT

clone size: NA
D gene: TRBD1
J gene: TRBJ1-2
V gene: TRBV19
CDR3 protein: CASSVTGASNYGYTF
CDR3 DNA: TGTGCCAGTAGTGTTACAGGGGCTTCTAACTATGGCTACACCTTC

clone size: NA
D gene: NA
J gene: TRBJ1-3
V gene: TRBV2
CDR3 protein: CATTKGISGNTIYF
CDR3 DNA: TGTGCCACGACGAAGGGGATCTCTGGAAACACCATATATTTT

clone size: NA
D gene: TRBD1
J gene: TRBJ2-3
V gene: TRBV12-5
CDR3 protein: CASGQSRGTDTQYF
CDR3 DNA: TGTGCTAGTGGCCAGTCCAGGGGGACAGATACGCAGTATTTT

clone size: NA
D gene: TRBD1
J gene: TRBJ1-2
V gene: TRBV13
CDR3 protein: CASSLGRGRVYTF
CDR3 DNA: TGTGCCAGCAGCTTAGGCAGGGGGCGAGTCTACACCTTC

clone size: NA
D gene: NA
J gene: TRBJ1-2
V gene: TRBV12-3/TRBV12-4
CDR3 protein: CASSFGAGYTF
CDR3 DNA: TGTGCCAGCAGTTTTGGGGCCGGCTACACCTTC

clone size: once
D gene: NA
J gene: TRBJ1-4
V gene: TRBV7-6
CDR3 protein: CASSLTGSTNEKLFF
CDR3 DNA: TGTGCCAGCAGCTTAACAGGGAGCACTAATGAAAAACTGTTTTTT

clone size: NA
D gene: NA
J gene: TRBJ2-6
V gene: TRBV6-2/TRBV6-3
CDR3 protein: CASSYGAGLISGANVLTF
CDR3 DNA: TGTGCCAGCAGTTACGGCGCGGGACTGATCTCTGGGGCCAACGTCCTGACTTTC

clone size: NA
D gene: NA
J gene: TRBJ2-4
V gene: TRBV25-1
CDR3 protein: CASSESSEVQYF
CDR3 DNA: TGTGCCAGCAGTGAATCGTCGGAGGTTCAGTACTTC

clone size: NA
D gene: NA
J gene: TRBJ1-4
V gene: TRBV5-1
CDR3 protein: CASSSTAATNEKLFF
CDR3 DNA: TGCGCCAGCAGCTCGACAGCTGCAACTAATGAAAAACTGTTTTTT

clone size: NA
D gene: NA
J gene: TRBJ2-7
V gene: TRBV5-4
CDR3 protein: CASSLVGGFYEQYF
CDR3 DNA: TGTGCCAGCAGCTTGGTTGGGGGCTTCTACGAGCAGTACTTC

clone size: NA
D gene: TRBD1
J gene: TRBJ2-3
V gene: TRBV7-3
CDR3 protein: CASSWTGGTDTQYF
CDR3 DNA: TGTGCCAGCAGCTGGACAGGGGGAACAGATACGCAGTATTTT

clone size: NA
D gene: NA
J gene: TRBJ1-2
V gene: TRBV29-1
CDR3 protein: CSTPQGQGPTYYGYTF
CDR3 DNA: TGCAGCACCCCCCAGGGGCAGGGGCCCACTTACTATGGCTACACCTTC

clone size: NA
D gene: TRBD1
J gene: TRBJ1-6
V gene: TRBV10-3
CDR3 protein: CAITPRTGFNSPLHF
CDR3 DNA: TGTGCCATCACCCCAAGGACAGGGTTTAATTCACCCCTCCACTTT

clone size: once
D gene: NA
J gene: TRBJ2-7
V gene: TRBV16
CDR3 protein: CASSQSAATLYEQYF
CDR3 DNA: TGTGCCAGCAGCCAATCTGCGGCCACCCTCTACGAGCAGTACTTC

clone size: many
D gene: NA
J gene: TRBJ2-2
V gene: TRBV19
CDR3 protein: CASSIVLMNTGELFF
CDR3 DNA: TGTGCCAGTAGTATAGTTCTTATGAACACCGGGGAGCTGTTTTTT

clone size: few
D gene: NA
J gene: TRBJ2-3
V gene: TRBV5-1
CDR3 protein: CASSLPVDRGASTDTQYF
CDR3 DNA: TGCGCCAGCAGCTTGCCGGTAGATCGCGGCGCTAGCACAGATACGCAGTATTTT

clone size: many
D gene: NA
J gene: TRBJ1-6
V gene: TRBV28
CDR3 protein: CASSEEQGWNSPLHF
CDR3 DNA: TGTGCCAGCAGTGAGGAGCAGGGGTGGAATTCACCCCTCCACTTT

clone size: NA
D gene: TRBD2
J gene: TRBJ2-1
V gene: TRBV18
CDR3 protein: CASSRGLADSYNEQFF
CDR3 DNA: TGTGCCAGCTCAAGAGGACTAGCGGACTCCTACAATGAGCAGTTCTTC

clone size: NA
D gene: TRBD2
J gene: TRBJ2-3
V gene: TRBV5-5
CDR3 protein: CASSLFRGGSTDTQYF
CDR3 DNA: TGTGCCAGCAGCTTGTTCCGCGGGGGGAGCACAGATACGCAGTATTTT

clone size: NA
D gene: TRBD1
J gene: TRBJ1-2
V gene: TRBV5-4
CDR3 protein: CASSADRRGYTF
CDR3 DNA: TGTGCCAGCAGCGCGGACAGGAGGGGCTACACCTTC

clone size: NA
D gene: TRBD1
J gene: TRBJ2-7
V gene: TRBV5-6
CDR3 protein: CASRGRGLEQYF
CDR3 DNA: TGTGCCAGCAGGGGAAGGGGGCTCGAGCAGTACTTC

clone size: NA
D gene: NA
J gene: TRBJ2-7
V gene: TRBV12-3/TRBV12-4
CDR3 protein: CASSSIHEQYF
CDR3 DNA: TGTGCCAGCAGTTCCATCCACGAGCAGTACTTC